This TCR beta chain was documented in a study of spatial heterogeneity in lung cancer. Concerning this clonotype itself: Its antigen is still unknown.

Study outcomes and limitations: Ubiquitous expanded tumor TCRs surfaced in blood more at resection than they did at follow-up.

Time point denoted: blood at routine non-recurrence follow-up after resection. In germline, CDR1 is SNHLY, CDR2 FYNNEI. J was trimmed by 2 bases and V by 5 bases; bases with no gene match: 1. This CDR3 is built from 14 residues. MiXCR was run by TCRdb on the 5' RACE reads, yielding one entry per CDR3 protein. The sample carries 95,000 to 120,000 distinct CDR3 sequences, more than 10% recorded once. The TCR originated in a female donor with early-stage non-small cell lung cancer. The sample consisted of PBMCs, taken at follow-up. V is TRBV2 and J is TRBJ2-1; TRBD2 matches 9 bases. The CDR3 spells CASSRTSAYNEQFF. The CDR3 region has the DNA TGTGCCAGCAGTAGGACTAGCGCCTACAATGAGCAGTTCTTC.